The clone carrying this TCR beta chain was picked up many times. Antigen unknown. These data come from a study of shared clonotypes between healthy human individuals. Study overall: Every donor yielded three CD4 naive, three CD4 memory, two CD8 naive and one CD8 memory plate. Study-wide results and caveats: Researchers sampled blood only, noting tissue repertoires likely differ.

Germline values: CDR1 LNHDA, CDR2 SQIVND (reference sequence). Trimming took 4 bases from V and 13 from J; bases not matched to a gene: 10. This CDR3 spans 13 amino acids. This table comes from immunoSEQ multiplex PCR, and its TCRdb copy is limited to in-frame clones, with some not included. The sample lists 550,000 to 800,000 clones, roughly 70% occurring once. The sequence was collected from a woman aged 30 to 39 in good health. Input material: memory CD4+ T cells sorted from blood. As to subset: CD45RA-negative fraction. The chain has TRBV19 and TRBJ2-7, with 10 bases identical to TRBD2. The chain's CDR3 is CASSTEASGRRYF. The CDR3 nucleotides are TGTGCCAGTAGTACCGAGGCTAGCGGGAGACGTTACTTC.